Given below is one T cell receptor beta chain in context. The antigen is unknown. Genomic DNA (from each subset) was split evenly across several immunoSEQ plates. Generated by immunoSEQ multiplex PCR, the TCRdb table keeps only in-frame clones and is missing some. The table records more than 2 million clones, about 94% of them present only once. This entry is derived from a study of shared clonotypes between healthy human individuals. Overall study findings and caveats: There were few donors, and this limited the genetic and exposure-history diversity represented. Researchers sampled only blood; tissue repertoires likely differ.

As defined, naive CD8 cells were CD45RO-negative and positively selected for CCR7, with terminally differentiated effector memory CD45RA+ cells excluded. Free of recent acute infections or vaccinations, the donors were healthy HIV-negative adults. This CDR3 spans 12 amino acids. The germline V and J ends were trimmed by 2 bases and 6 bases, with 9 bases remaining between them. Germline V CDR1 and CDR2: SGHDT, YYEEEE. The TCR sequence derives from a man aged 18 to 35 in good health. Some clones in this sample may be carry-over from other donors' samples. This chain links TRBV5-6 with TRBJ2-7; D may be TRBD2 (6 bases). Material: naive CD8+ T cells from PBMCs. CDR3 in amino acids: CASSFFGGEQYF. For the CDR3, the DNA is TGTGCCAGCAGCTTTTTCGGGGGCGAGCAGTACTTC.